The TCR beta chain described here comes from a study of blood T cells in healthy people across ages. Looking at the study overall: Capturing about one barcoded beta molecule per two T cells was achieved by template switching.

The study's findings and limits: Using unsorted PBMCs precluded a conclusive naive versus antigen-experienced comparison. The study found more naive CD4+ cells and higher diversity in long-lived than aged donors.

PCR was performed a second time for about 6 to 12 cycles using a sample-barcoded 5' primer and a J-beta primer mix. Carrying 12 random nucleotides, a template-switch adaptor labeled each individual cDNA molecule. TCRdb re-called the 5' RACE reads with MiXCR, one entry per CDR3 protein. The sample includes 700,000 to 1,000,000 distinct CDR3 sequences, under 45% of them seen just once. CDR1 and CDR2 (germline): ENHRY, SYGVKD. This CDR3 has 13 residues. V lost 8 bases to trimming and J lost 1 base, with 11 bases between them. On this clonotype: The antigen remains unidentified.

Specimen: blood. The chain has TRBV10-3 and TRBJ1-1; D is perhaps TRBD1 (5 bases). The TCR comes from a man aged 60 to 75 in good health. This CDR3 is CAISVGGNTEAFF. The CDR3 DNA follows: TGTGCCATCTCGGTCGGGGGGAACACTGAAGCTTTCTTT.